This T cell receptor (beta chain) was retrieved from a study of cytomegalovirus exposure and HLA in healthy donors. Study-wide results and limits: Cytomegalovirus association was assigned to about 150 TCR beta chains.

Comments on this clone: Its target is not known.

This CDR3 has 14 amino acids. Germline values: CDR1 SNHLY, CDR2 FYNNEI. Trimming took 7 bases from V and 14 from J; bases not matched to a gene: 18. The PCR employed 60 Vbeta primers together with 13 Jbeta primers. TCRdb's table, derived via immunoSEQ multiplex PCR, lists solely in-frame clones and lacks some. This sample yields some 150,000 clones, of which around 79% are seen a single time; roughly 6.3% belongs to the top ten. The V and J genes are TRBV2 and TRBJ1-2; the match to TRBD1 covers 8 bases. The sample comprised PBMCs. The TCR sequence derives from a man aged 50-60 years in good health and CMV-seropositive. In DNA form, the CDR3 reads TGTGCCAGCACCCTTGGAGGGACAGGCGGGGTTTGGACCTTC. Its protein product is CASTLGGTGGVWTF.